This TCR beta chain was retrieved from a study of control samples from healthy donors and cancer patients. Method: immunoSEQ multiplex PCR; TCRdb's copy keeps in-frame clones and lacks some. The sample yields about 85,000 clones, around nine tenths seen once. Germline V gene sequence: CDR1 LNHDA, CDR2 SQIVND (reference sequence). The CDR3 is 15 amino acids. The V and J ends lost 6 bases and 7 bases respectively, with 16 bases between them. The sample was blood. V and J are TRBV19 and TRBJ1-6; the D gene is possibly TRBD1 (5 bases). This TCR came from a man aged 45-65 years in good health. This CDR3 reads CASRQGLNLNSPLHF. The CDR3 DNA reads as TGTGCCAGTAGGCAGGGTCTGAACCTCAATTCACCCCTCCACTTT. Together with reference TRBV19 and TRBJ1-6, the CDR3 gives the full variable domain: DGGITQSPKYLFRKEGQNVTLSCEQNLNHDAMYWYRQDPGQGLRLIYYSQIVNDFQKGDIAEGYSVSREKKESFPLTVTSAQKNPTAFYLCASRQGLNLNSPLHFGNGTRLTVT.